The 32 T cell receptor beta chains in this list originate from one sample, sequenced in a study. One entry per CDR3 protein, called by TCRdb with MiXCR from the RT-PCR reads. The data contain almost 700,000 distinct CDR3 sequences, approximately 15% of them singletons. The sequenced sample consisted of memory CD4+ T cells from blood. The receptors derive from a female donor in good health, serving as a healthy control.

The table lists this clonotype with many counts. The V and J genes are TRBV9 and TRBJ2-5; D is perhaps TRBD1 (5 bases). The germline V and J ends were trimmed by 0 bases and 5 bases, with 14 bases remaining between them. Per germline, CDR1 SGDLS and CDR2 YYNGEE. This CDR3 is built from 15 residues. The CDR3 region has the DNA TGTGCCAGCAGCGTAGAAAGGGGAACGTGGGAGACCCAGTACTTC. This translates into CASSVERGTWETQYF.

The sample holds many counts of this clonotype. The chain combines TRBV12-3 or TRBV12-4 with TRBJ2-1; D ambiguous. The germline V and J ends were trimmed by 3 bases and 5 bases, with 11 bases remaining between them. CDR3 length equals 14 residues. The CDR3 bases are TGTGCCAGCAGTTTCGGACCTGGGGACAATGAGCAGTTCTTC. This gives the protein CASSFGPGDNEQFF.

This clonotype was observed many times. V is TRBV6-6 and J is TRBJ2-2, with TRBD1 identical over 7 bases. CDR3 length: 16 residues. With V trimmed by 0 bases and J by 3 bases, 4 bases remained unmatched. Germline CDR1 is MNHNY and CDR2 is SVGAGI (reference sequence). CDR3 in DNA: TGTGCCAGCAGTTACTCTCCTGACAGGGACACCGGGGAGCTGTTTTTT. This codes for CASSYSPDRDTGELFF.

There are a few counts of this clonotype. The chain links TRBV4-2 to TRBJ1-2; D is ambiguous. The CDR3 extends over 14 amino acids. CDR1 and CDR2 from the germline V gene are LGHNA and YNFKEQ. The V and J ends lost 4 bases and 8 bases respectively, with 17 bases between them. The chain's CDR3 is CASSRASDLGGYTF. The CDR3 DNA sequence: TGTGCCAGCAGCCGAGCTTCGGATCTCGGGGGCTACACCTTC.

This clonotype has only a few counts. The V gene is TRBV20-1, the J gene TRBJ1-2, with 8 bases identical to TRBD1. The germline CDR1 and CDR2 sequences are DFQATT and SNEGSKA (reference sequence). V was clipped by 1 base and J by 4 bases; unmatched bases: 5. The CDR3 consists of 14 residues. CDR3 in DNA: TGCAGTGCTAGAGGGACAGGGTTAGGCTATGGCTACACCTTC. This sequence encodes CSARGTGLGYGYTF.

This clonotype was found a few times. This rearrangement joins TRBV7-9 to TRBJ2-7; D assignment may be TRBD1 or TRBD2 (6 bases each). The germline V gene encodes CDR1 SEHNR and CDR2 FQNEAQ (reference sequence). This CDR3 has 14 amino acids. V shed 5 bases and J shed 1 base, with 12 bases lying between them. For the CDR3, the DNA is TGTGCCAGCAGCCCGCGGGACAATTCCTACGAGCAGTACTTC. This sequence encodes CASSPRDNSYEQYF.

The chain is built from TRBV20-1 and TRBJ1-5, with a possible D match to TRBD1 (6 bases). V gave up 2 bases and J gave up 6 bases, with 14 bases separating them. The germline V gene encodes CDR1 DFQATT and CDR2 SNEGSKA (reference sequence). This CDR3 is built from 14 residues. The CDR3 DNA follows: TGCAGTGCTAGAAACAGGGTATACGGTCAGCCCCAGCATTTT. Its translation: CSARNRVYGQPQHF.

The table lists this clonotype with a few counts. The chain couples TRBV20-1 to TRBJ2-7; 8 positions agree with TRBD1. The germline CDR1 and CDR2 sequences are DFQATT and SNEGSKA (reference sequence). V dropped 5 bases and J dropped 0; count of bases not matched to a gene: 9. This CDR3 is 15 amino acids long. In DNA form, the CDR3 reads TGCAGTGCTGGCTCTACAGGGGGATACTCCTACGAGCAGTACTTC. It specifies CSAGSTGGYSYEQYF.

This clonotype was recorded many times. The V and J genes are TRBV6-5 and TRBJ2-7; 10 nucleotides match TRBD2. V lost 1 base, J lost 3 bases, and 3 bases stayed unmatched. Germline CDR1 and CDR2: MNHEY and SVGAGI. This CDR3 spans 15 amino acids. DNA of the CDR3: TGTGCCAGCAGTTACTTAACTAGCGGGGACTACGAGCAGTACTTC. Translated: CASSYLTSGDYEQYF.

This chain uses TRBV6-1 with TRBJ1-6; D not resolved. The CDR3 consists of 15 residues. The germline V and J ends were trimmed by 8 bases and 3 bases, with 14 bases remaining between them. The V gene's germline CDR1 is MNHNS and CDR2 SASEGT. CDR3 amino acids: CASGGPVLYNSPLHF. CDR3 bases: TGTGCCAGCGGTGGACCGGTACTCTATAATTCACCCCTCCACTTT.

This chain joins TRBV5-1 and TRBJ1-2, with unresolved D. This CDR3 is built from 15 residues. Germline lookup yields CDR1 SGHRS and CDR2 YFSETQ. Between the trimmed V and J ends, which lost 4 bases and 5 bases, there was a span of 18 bases. The CDR3 nucleotides read TGCGCCAGCAGCCCGCAAGTCGGCGCGGGATATGGCTACACCTTC. Amino acids: CASSPQVGAGYGYTF. Supplemented by reference TRBV5-1 and TRBJ1-2, the full variable domain reads KAGVTQTPRYLIKTRGQQVTLSCSPISGHRSVSWYQQTPGQGLQFLFEYFSETQRNKGNFPGRFSGRQFSNSRSEMNVSTLELGDSALYLCASSPQVGAGYGYTFGSGTRLTVV.

V usage is TRBV20-1 and J usage is TRBJ1-1; TRBD1 might be the D (5 bases). This CDR3 comprises 13 residues. CDR1 and CDR2 (germline): DFQATT, SNEGSKA (reference sequence). Trimming left V 3 bases short and J 5 bases short, with 13 bases between. The CDR3, as DNA: TGCAGTGCTAGCGAAGGGGTTGAGACTGAAGCTTTCTTT. Translated: CSASEGVETEAFF.

This clonotype appeared many times. The chain is built from TRBV9 and TRBJ2-5, with D tentatively TRBD2 (6 bases). V was shortened by 4 bases and J by 2 bases, with 15 bases between the two germline ends. This CDR3 is built from 15 residues. Per germline, CDR1 SGDLS and CDR2 YYNGEE. CDR3 in DNA: TGTGCCAGCAGCCCTCTCGGGAGTTTTCAAGAGACCCAGTACTTC. The encoded protein is CASSPLGSFQETQYF.

This chain connects TRBV7-2 to TRBJ1-1; D is possibly TRBD1 (5 bases). CDR1 and CDR2 (germline): SGHTA, FQGNSA. CDR3 length: 15 amino acids. V was shortened by 0 bases and J by 3 bases, with 11 bases between the two germline ends. CDR3 region: CASSLAGNRYTEAFF. The CDR3 DNA reads TGTGCCAGCAGCTTAGCCGGTAACAGGTACACTGAAGCTTTCTTT.

This clonotype was seen only a few times. The chain is built from TRBV21-1 and TRBJ2-7; no DNA check was done on the table's D call, TRBD2. TRBV21-1 is a recognized pseudogene. CDR3 size: 15 residues. The CDR3 protein is CASSRRLALHYEQYF. As DNA, the CDR3 is TGTGCCAGCAGCAGACGACTAGCGCTTCACTACGAGCAGTACTTC.

The table lists this clonotype with many counts. The chain combines TRBV4-2 with TRBJ2-5; the D is unclear. The CDR3 totals 14 residues. The germline V and J ends were trimmed by 2 bases and 7 bases, with 14 bases remaining between them. Germline V gives CDR1 LGHNA, CDR2 YNFKEQ. The chain's CDR3 is CASSQLQPVWTQYF. The CDR3 bases are TGTGCCAGCAGCCAATTACAGCCTGTGTGGACCCAGTACTTC.

CDR3 loop: CASSEWGGSYNEQFF. CDR3 in DNA: TGTGCCAGCAGTGAATGGGGAGGATCCTACAATGAGCAGTTCTTC. The V gene is TRBV2, the J gene TRBJ2-1, with a weak D call TRBD2 (6 bases). CDR1 is SNHLY, CDR2 FYNNEI, per germline. Deletions cut 2 bases from V and 1 base from J, with 9 bases between. The CDR3 consists of 15 residues.

The CDR3 is CASRPDRVGEQYF. CDR3 DNA sequence: TGTGCCAGCAGACCAGACCGGGTGGGCGAGCAGTACTTC. This rearrangement joins TRBV12-3 or TRBV12-4 to TRBJ2-7; D ambiguous. The germline V and J ends were trimmed by 6 bases and 6 bases, with 15 bases remaining between them. The CDR3 totals 13 residues.

This clonotype has a handful of counts. The rearrangement uses TRBV18 and TRBJ1-3; a possible D gene is TRBD1 (6 bases). Trimming pared 1 base from V and 0 bases from J, leaving 10 bases between. This CDR3 spans 16 amino acids. Germline values: CDR1 KGHSH, CDR2 LQKENI. The CDR3 here is CASSPQAGDSGNTIYF. CDR3 nucleotide sequence: TGTGCCAGCTCACCACAGGCAGGGGACTCTGGAAACACCATATATTTT.

This chain links TRBV18 with TRBJ2-2; D might be TRBD1 (6 bases). The CDR3 consists of 15 residues. The ends were cut back, 6 bases at V and 2 bases at J, with 13 bases in the middle. Germline CDR1 KGHSH, CDR2 LQKENI. CDR3 sequence: CASSDWGRNTGELFF. DNA for the CDR3: TGTGCCAGCTCGGACTGGGGGCGCAACACCGGGGAGCTGTTTTTT.

This clonotype was detected a few times. The chain recombines TRBV7-8 with TRBJ1-3; D is perhaps TRBD1 (5 bases). Trimming left V 0 bases short and J 2 bases short, with 8 bases between. The germline gives CDR1 SGHVS, CDR2 FQNEAQ. This CDR3 has 15 amino acids. CDR3 nucleotides: TGTGCCAGCAGCTTAGCGGCGACAGCTGGAAACACCATATATTTT. Its translation: CASSLAATAGNTIYF.

The chain recombines TRBV27 with TRBJ2-7; TRBD2 aligns across 12 bases. The length of the CDR3 is 16 residues. V lost 0 bases, J lost 4 bases, and 4 bases stayed unmatched. In germline, CDR1 is MNHEY, CDR2 SMNVEV (reference sequence). The CDR3: CASSLSSSGRGYEQYF. The CDR3 DNA sequence: TGTGCCAGCAGTTTATCATCTAGCGGGAGGGGGTACGAGCAGTACTTC.

This clonotype was detected a few times. This sequence joins TRBV28 and TRBJ2-1; D assignment may be TRBD1 or TRBD2 (5 bases each). The CDR3 length is 15 residues. Trimming took off 10 bases at V and 8 bases at J, with 24 bases between the two ends. Germline V gene lookup returns CDR1 MDHEN and CDR2 SYDVKM. The CDR3 region is CAIEGPTWRMDEQFF. The CDR3 nucleotides read TGTGCCATCGAGGGGCCCACGTGGCGTATGGATGAGCAGTTCTTC. Using reference TRBV28 and TRBJ2-1 for the parts outside the CDR3, the full variable domain is DVKVTQSSRYLVKRTGEKVFLECVQDMDHENMFWYRQDPGLGLRLIYFSYDVKMKEKGDIPEGYSVSREKKERFSLILESASTNQTSMYLCAIEGPTWRMDEQFFGPGTRLTVL.

This clonotype was seen only a few times. The J gene is TRBJ1-6, the V gene TRBV7-2, with TRBD1 matching 10 bases. This CDR3 spans 13 amino acids. Trimming cost V 10 bases and J 9 bases; bases outside gene matches: 6. Germline V lookup: CDR1 SGHTA, CDR2 FQGNSA. CDR3: CATRGQGSSPLHF. CDR3 nucleotides: TGTGCCACGAGGGGACAGGGGAGTTCACCCCTCCACTTT. The variable domain in full, with the rest retrieved from reference TRBV7-2 and TRBJ1-6, is GAGVSQSPSNKVTEKGKDVELRCDPISGHTALYWYRQSLGQGLEFLIYFQGNSAPDKSGLPSDRFSAERTGGSVSTLTIQRTQQEDSAVYLCATRGQGSSPLHFGNGTRLTVT.

The rearrangement joins TRBV9 to TRBJ2-3; D is undetermined. V lost 0 bases, J lost 3 bases, and 8 bases lay in between. The CDR3 length is 14 residues. The V gene's germline CDR1 is SGDLS and CDR2 YYNGEE. This chain's CDR3 is CASSVEGITDTQYF. The CDR3 coding sequence is TGTGCCAGCAGCGTAGAAGGGATAACAGATACGCAGTATTTT.

This clonotype was detected ten times or more. V usage is TRBV6-6 and J usage is TRBJ1-3, with D perhaps matching TRBD1 (6 bases). This CDR3 has 18 amino acids. V was shortened by 2 bases and J by 0 bases, with 17 bases between the two germline ends. Germline CDR1 is MNHNY and CDR2 is SVGAGI (reference sequence). In nucleotides, the CDR3 is TGTGCCAGCAGTTACGGGGGAGGGGGGGGCAGCTCTGGAAACACCATATATTTT. It codes for CASSYGGGGGSSGNTIYF.

This clonotype appeared many times. V and J are TRBV30 and TRBJ2-3; D may be TRBD1 (6 bases). The length of the CDR3 is 13 residues. V lost 6 bases, J lost 2 bases, and 12 bases lay in between. Germline CDR1 is GTSNPN and CDR2 is SVGIG (reference sequence). The CDR3 DNA reads TGTGCCTGCCTACAGGGACCCACAGATACGCAGTATTTT. Amino acid sequence: CACLQGPTDTQYF. Looking up the rest from reference TRBV30 and TRBJ2-3 gives the full variable domain: SQTIHQWPATLVQPVGSPLSLECTVEGTSNPNLYWYRQAAGRGLQLLFYSVGIGQISSEVPQNLSASRPQDRQFILSSKKLLLSDSGFYLCACLQGPTDTQYFGPGTRLTVL.

This clonotype was seen repeatedly, ten times or more. The chain recombines TRBV4-3 with TRBJ1-2; D is uncertain. This CDR3 comprises 14 residues. Germline CDR1 and CDR2: LGHNA and YSLEER. V lost 0 bases and J 4 bases, leaving 9 bases between the germline ends. The CDR3 DNA reads TGCGCCAGCAGCCAAGACAGGAACTCCTATGGCTACACCTTC. The encoded protein is CASSQDRNSYGYTF.

This clonotype was observed a handful of times. This chain joins TRBV3-1 and TRBJ1-2; a weak D match, TRBD1 (5 bases). Trimming stripped 5 bases from V and 6 bases from J, with 10 bases between. Germline values: CDR1 LGHDT, CDR2 YNNKEL (reference sequence). The length of the CDR3 is 12 residues. The CDR3 loop reads CASSARGDGYTF. The CDR3 nucleotides are TGTGCCAGCAGCGCGAGGGGTGATGGCTACACCTTC.

This sequence joins TRBV11-1 and TRBJ2-1; 10 bases map to TRBD2. Germline CDR1 and CDR2: SGHAT and FQDESV (reference sequence). V was pared by 7 bases and J by 5 bases, with 11 bases of the junction left unmatched. This CDR3 region has 16 residues. CDR3 sequence: CASTQSGGAVDNEQFF. The CDR3 DNA follows: TGTGCCAGCACCCAAAGCGGGGGGGCCGTCGACAATGAGCAGTTCTTC.

This clonotype was found many times. This chain uses TRBV5-1 with TRBJ2-1, with D perhaps TRBD1 or TRBD2 (6 bases each). This CDR3 comprises 14 residues. V was cut by 6 bases and J by 5 bases, with 15 bases left in between. Germline CDR1 reads SGHRS; CDR2 reads YFSETQ. Here the CDR3 reads CASKMRGDNNEQFF. The CDR3 DNA is TGCGCCAGCAAAATGAGGGGGGATAACAATGAGCAGTTCTTC.

This clonotype has at least ten counts. The chain employs TRBV12-3 or TRBV12-4 and TRBJ2-2; D gene unclear. V was cut by 6 bases and J by 5 bases, with 10 bases left in between. This CDR3 region has 13 residues. The CDR3 DNA reads as TGTGCCAGCAGCCCCTGGTCGACCGGGGAGCTGTTTTTT. It yields the protein CASSPWSTGELFF.